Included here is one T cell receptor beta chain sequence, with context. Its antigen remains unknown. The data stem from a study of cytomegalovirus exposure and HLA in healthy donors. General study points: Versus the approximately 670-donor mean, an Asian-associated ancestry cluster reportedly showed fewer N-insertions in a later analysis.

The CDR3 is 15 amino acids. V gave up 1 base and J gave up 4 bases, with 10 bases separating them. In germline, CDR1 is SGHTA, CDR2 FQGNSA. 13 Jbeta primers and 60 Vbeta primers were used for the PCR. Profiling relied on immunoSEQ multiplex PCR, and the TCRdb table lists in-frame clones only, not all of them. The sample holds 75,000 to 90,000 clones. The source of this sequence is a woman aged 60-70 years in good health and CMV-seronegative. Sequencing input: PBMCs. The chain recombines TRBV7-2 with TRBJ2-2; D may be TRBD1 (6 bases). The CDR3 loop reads CASSLVQGTTGELFF. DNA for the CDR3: TGTGCCAGCAGCTTAGTACAGGGAACCACCGGGGAGCTGTTTTTT.